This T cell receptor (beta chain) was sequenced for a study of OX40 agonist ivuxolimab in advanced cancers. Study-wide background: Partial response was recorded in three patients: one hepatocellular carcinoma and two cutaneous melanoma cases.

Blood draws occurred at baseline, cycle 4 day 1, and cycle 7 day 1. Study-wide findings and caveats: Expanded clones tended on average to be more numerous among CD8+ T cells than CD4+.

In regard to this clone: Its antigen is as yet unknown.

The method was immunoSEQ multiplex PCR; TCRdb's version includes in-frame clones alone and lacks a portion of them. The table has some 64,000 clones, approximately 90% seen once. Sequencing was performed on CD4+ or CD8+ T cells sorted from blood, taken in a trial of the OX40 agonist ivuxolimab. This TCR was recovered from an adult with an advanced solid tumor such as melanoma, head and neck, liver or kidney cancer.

CDR3 loop: CASSQVVIPNTEAFF. The CDR3 bases are TGCGCCAGCAGCCAAGTTGTCATCCCGAACACTGAAGCTTTCTTT. The chain links TRBV4-1 to TRBJ1-1, with unresolved D. The CDR3 runs 15 residues. Germline assignment: CDR1 MGHRA and CDR2 YSYEKL. V lost 1 base, J lost 1 base, and 10 bases lay in between.